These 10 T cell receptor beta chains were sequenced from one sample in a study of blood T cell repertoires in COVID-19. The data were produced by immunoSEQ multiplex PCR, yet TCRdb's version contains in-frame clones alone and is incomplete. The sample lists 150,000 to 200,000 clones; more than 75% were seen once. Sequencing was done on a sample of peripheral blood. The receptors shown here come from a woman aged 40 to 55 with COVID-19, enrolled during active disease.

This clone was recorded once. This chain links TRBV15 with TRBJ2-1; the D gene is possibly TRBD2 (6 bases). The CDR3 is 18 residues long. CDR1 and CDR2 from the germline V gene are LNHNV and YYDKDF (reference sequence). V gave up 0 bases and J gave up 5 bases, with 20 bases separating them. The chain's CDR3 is CATSRDLPGTFMNNEQFF. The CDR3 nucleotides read TGTGCCACCAGCAGAGACTTACCGGGGACTTTCATGAACAATGAGCAGTTCTTC.

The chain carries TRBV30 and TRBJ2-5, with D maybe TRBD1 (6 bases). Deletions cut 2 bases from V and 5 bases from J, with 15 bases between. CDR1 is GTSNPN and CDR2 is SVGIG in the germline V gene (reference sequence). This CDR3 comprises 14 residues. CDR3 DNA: TGTGCCTGGAGTCCTACCGGGACACGGGAGACCCAGTACTTC. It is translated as CAWSPTGTRETQYF. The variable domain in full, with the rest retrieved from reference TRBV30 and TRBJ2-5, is SQTIHQWPATLVQPVGSPLSLECTVEGTSNPNLYWYRQAAGRGLQLLFYSVGIGQISSEVPQNLSASRPQDRQFILSSKKLLLSDSGFYLCAWSPTGTRETQYFGPGTRLLVL.

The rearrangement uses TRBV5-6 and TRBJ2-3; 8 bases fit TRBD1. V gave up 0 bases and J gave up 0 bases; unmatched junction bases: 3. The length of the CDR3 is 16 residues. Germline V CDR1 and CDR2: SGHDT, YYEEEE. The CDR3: CASSLGGTGSTDTQYF. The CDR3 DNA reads TGTGCCAGCAGCTTGGGAGGGACAGGTAGCACAGATACGCAGTATTTT. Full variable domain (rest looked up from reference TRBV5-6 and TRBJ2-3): DAGVTQSPTHLIKTRGQQVTLRCSPKSGHDTVSWYQQALGQGPQFIFQYYEEEERQRGNFPDRFSGHQFPNYSSELNVNALLLGDSALYLCASSLGGTGSTDTQYFGPGTRLTVL.

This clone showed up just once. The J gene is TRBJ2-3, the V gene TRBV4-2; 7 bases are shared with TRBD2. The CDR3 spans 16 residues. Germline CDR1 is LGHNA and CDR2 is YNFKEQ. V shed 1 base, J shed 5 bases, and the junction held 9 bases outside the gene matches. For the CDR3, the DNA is TGTGCCAGCAGCCAAGCCCTCCGGACTAGAGGAGATACGCAGTATTTT. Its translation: CASSQALRTRGDTQYF.

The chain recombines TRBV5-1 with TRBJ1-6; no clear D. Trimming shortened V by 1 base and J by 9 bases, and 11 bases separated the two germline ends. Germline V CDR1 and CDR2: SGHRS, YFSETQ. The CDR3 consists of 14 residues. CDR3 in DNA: TGCGCCAGCAGCTTGAGTGGGGAGGGTTCACCCCTCCACTTT. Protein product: CASSLSGEGSPLHF.

CDR3 region: CASSPEGGYQPQHF. In DNA, the CDR3 is TGTGCCAGCAGTCCGGAAGGCGGGTATCAGCCCCAGCATTTT. V gene TRBV6-5 combines with J gene TRBJ1-5, with no clear D. The CDR3 contains 14 residues. Germline CDR1 MNHEY, CDR2 SVGAGI. Trimming took 5 bases from V and 5 from J, leaving 13 bases between them.

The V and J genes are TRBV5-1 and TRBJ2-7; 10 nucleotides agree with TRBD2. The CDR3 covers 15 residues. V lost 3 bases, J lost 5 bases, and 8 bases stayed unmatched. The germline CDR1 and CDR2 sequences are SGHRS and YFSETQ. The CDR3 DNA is TGCGCCAGCAGCTCCGAGCGGGGGGGTTTGGACGAGCAGTACTTC. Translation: CASSSERGGLDEQYF.

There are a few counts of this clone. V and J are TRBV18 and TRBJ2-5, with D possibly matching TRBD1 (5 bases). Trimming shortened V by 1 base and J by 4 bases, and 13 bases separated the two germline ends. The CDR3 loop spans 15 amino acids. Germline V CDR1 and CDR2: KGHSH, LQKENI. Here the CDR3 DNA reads TGTGCCAGCTCACCACTGGGCAGGGAAAGAGAGACCCAGTACTTC. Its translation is CASSPLGRERETQYF.

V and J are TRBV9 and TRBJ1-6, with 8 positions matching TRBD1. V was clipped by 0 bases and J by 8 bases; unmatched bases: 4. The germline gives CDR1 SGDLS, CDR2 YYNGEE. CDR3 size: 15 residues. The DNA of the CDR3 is TGTGCCAGCAGCGTAGGACAGGGGAGGCATTCACCCCTCCACTTT. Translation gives CASSVGQGRHSPLHF.

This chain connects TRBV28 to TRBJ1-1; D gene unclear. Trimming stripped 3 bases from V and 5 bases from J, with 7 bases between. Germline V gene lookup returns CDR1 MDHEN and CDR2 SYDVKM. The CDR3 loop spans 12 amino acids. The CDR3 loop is CASSFWRTEAFF. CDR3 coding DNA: TGTGCCAGCAGTTTTTGGAGAACTGAAGCTTTCTTT. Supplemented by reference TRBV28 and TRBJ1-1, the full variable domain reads DVKVTQSSRYLVKRTGEKVFLECVQDMDHENMFWYRQDPGLGLRLIYFSYDVKMKEKGDIPEGYSVSREKKERFSLILESASTNQTSMYLCASSFWRTEAFFGQGTRLTVV.